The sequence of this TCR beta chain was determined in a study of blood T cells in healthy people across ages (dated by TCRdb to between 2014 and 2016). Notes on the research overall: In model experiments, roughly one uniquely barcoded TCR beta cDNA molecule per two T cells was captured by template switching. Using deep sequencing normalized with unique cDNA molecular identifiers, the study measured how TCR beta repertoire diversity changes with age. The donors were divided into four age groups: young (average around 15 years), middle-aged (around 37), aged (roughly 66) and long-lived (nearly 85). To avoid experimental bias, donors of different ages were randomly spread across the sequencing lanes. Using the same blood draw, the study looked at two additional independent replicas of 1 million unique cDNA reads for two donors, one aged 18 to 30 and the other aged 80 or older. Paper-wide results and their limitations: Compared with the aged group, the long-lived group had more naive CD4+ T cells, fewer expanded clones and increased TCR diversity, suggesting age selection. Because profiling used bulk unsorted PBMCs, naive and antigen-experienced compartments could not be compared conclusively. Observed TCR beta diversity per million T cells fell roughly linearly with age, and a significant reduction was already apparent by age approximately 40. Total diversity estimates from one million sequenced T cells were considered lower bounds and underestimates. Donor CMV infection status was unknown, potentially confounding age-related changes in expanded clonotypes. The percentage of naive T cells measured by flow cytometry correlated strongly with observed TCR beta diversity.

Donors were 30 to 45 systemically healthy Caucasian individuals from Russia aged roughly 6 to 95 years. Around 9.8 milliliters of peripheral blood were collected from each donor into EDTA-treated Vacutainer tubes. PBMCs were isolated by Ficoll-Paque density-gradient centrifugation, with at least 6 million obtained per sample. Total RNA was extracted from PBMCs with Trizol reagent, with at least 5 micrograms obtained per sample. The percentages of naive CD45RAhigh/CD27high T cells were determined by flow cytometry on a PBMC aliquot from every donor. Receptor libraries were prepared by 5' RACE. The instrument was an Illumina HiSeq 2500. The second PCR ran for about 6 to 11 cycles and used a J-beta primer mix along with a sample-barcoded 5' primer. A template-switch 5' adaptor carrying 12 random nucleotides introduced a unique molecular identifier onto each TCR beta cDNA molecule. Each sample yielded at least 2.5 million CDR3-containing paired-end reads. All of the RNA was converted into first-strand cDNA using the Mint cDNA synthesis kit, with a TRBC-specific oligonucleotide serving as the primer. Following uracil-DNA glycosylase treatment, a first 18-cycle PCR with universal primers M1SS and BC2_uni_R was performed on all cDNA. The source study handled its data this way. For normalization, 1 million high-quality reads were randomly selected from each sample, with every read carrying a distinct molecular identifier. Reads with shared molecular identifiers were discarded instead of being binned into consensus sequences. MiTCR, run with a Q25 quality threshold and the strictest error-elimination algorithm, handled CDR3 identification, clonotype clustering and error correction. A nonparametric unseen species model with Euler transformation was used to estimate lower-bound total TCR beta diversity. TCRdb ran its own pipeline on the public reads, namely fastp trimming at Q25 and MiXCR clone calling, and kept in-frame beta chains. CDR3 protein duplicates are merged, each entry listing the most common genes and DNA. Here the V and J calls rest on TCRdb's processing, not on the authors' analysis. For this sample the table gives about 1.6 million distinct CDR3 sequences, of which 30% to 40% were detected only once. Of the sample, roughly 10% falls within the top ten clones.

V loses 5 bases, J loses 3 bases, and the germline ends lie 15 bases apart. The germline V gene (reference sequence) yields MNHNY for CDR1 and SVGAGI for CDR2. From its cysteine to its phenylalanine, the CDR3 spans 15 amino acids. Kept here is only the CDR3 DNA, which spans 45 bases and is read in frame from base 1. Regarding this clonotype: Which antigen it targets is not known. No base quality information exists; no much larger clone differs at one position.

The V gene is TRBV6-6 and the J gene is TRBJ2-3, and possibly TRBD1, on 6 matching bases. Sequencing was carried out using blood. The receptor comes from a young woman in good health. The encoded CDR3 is CASSVMTGLTDTQYF. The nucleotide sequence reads TGTGCCAGCAGTGTGATGACAGGTTTAACAGATACGCAGTATTTT.